This T cell receptor (beta chain) stems from a study of CD4 T cells in relation to SARS-CoV-2 and coronaviruses. The length of the CDR3 is 14 residues. CDR1 and CDR2 (germline): LGHDT, YNNKEL (reference sequence). V lost 0 bases to trimming and J lost 7 bases; unmatched junction nucleotides: 5. Generated by immunoSEQ multiplex PCR, the TCRdb table keeps only in-frame clones and is missing some. This table has more than 20,000 clones, about 71% appearing once. In the case of this clone: The antigen remains undetermined.

Unexposed donor CD4+ T cells date from about 2011-2018, before the COVID-19 pandemic. The cells were cultured for less than twelve days before CD4+ T cells were isolated. Approximately 2 million PBMCs per well were cultured with roughly 10 IU/ml IL-2. The sequencing input was CD4+ T cells from PBMCs, cultured in vitro. The rearrangement uses TRBV3-1 (or the pseudogene TRBV3-2) and TRBJ1-1; 7 bases align to TRBD1. This TCR was recovered from a human donor in good health. The CDR3 loop reads CASSQERQGHEAFF. CDR3 bases: TGTGCCAGCAGCCAAGAAAGACAGGGTCATGAAGCTTTCTTT.